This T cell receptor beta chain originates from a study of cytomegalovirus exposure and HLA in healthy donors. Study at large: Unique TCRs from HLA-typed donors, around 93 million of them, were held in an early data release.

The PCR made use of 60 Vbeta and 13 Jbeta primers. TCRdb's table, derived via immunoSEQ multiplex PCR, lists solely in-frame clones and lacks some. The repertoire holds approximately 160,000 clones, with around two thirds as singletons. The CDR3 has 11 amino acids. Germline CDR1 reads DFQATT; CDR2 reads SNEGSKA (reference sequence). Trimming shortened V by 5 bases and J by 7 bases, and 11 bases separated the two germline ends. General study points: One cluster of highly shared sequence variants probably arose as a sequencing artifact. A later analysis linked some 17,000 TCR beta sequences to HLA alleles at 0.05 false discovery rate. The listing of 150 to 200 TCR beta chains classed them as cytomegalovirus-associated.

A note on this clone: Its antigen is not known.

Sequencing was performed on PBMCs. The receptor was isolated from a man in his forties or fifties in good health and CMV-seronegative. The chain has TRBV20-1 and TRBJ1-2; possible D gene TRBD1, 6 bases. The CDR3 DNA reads TGCAGTGCTTGGAACAGGGTTGGCTACACCTTC. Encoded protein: CSAWNRVGYTF.